The source of this TCR beta chain is a study of cytomegalovirus exposure and HLA in healthy donors. Regarding the study as a whole: Some segments of the V type, notably TRBV6-2 and TRBV6-3, were excluded as indistinguishable. In a later analysis, HLA-C alleles had the fewest associated TCRs, DRB1 alleles the most. Most CMV-associated TCR beta chains appeared HLA-restricted in a later analysis. A later analysis linked a missense DCLRE1C variant to TCR beta V- and J-gene trimming.

The germline gives CDR1 MGHDK, CDR2 SYGVNS. There are 14 residues in the CDR3. V lost 1 base and J 7 bases, leaving 14 bases between the germline ends. As concerns this clone: Its matching antigen is unknown.

With 60 Vbeta and 13 Jbeta primers, the PCR was carried out. Repertoires were generated with immunoSEQ multiplex PCR, while TCRdb's copy carries only in-frame clones and drops some. The sample yields about 83,000 clones, around 76% seen once. Material: PBMCs. V usage is TRBV25-1 and J usage is TRBJ2-7; possibly TRBD2 for D (6 bases). The TCR originated in a man aged 18 to 29 in good health and CMV-seropositive. The CDR3 sequence: CASSESPPLAEQYF. In nucleotides, the CDR3 is TGTGCCAGCAGTGAATCCCCACCGCTAGCGGAGCAGTACTTC.